This T cell receptor beta chain originates from a study of follicular helper T cells after annual influenza vaccination. Overall study: After each seasonal flu vaccination, blood came on days 0, 7 and 28. Across the 2013-2014, 2014-2015 and 2015-2016 vaccination seasons, some subjects were resampled. The study, taken as a whole, reports: Only roughly 9-20% of analyzed cells yielded productive TCRB sequences. Most later recoveries of Day 7 ICOS+CD38+ clones were ICOS-CD38- cTfh.

Trimming cost V 5 bases and J 0 bases, with 13 bases left between them. The length of the CDR3 is 15 residues. In germline, CDR1 is MNHEY, CDR2 SVGAGI. Time point noted: 2015-2016 season, 7 days after influenza vaccination. This table comes from immunoSEQ multiplex PCR, and its TCRdb copy is limited to in-frame clones, with some not included. The sample includes thousands of clones, 75% to 90% of them seen just once. A note on this clone: The antigen remains unidentified.

The TCR sequence derives from an adult who received the influenza vaccine. Sequenced material: CXCR5- memory CD4+ T cells sorted from blood, taken 7 days after influenza vaccination. The gene calls are TRBV6-5 and TRBJ1-1; a possible D gene is TRBD1 (6 bases). CDR3: CASSRRTDMNTEAFF. The DNA for the CDR3 is TGTGCCAGCAGTCGGCGGACAGACATGAACACTGAAGCTTTCTTT.